The rows below give T cell receptor beta chains drawn from one sample of a study of CD8+ T cells in alopecia areata. Generated by immunoSEQ multiplex PCR, the TCRdb table keeps only in-frame clones and is missing some. The sample holds over 150,000 clones, 45% to 65% seen once. Sequencing was performed on CD4+ T cells sorted from blood, taken at week 4, from a patient treated with tofacitinib. The source of these receptors is a human donor with alopecia areata. Each CDR3 is given with its conserved first and last residue. The D gene is left open where the match is weak. Not every row has a clone size; where given, it reads once, few, many or a size class.

clone_size d_call j_call v_call cdr3_aa cdr3_nt
few . TRBJ1-3 TRBV7-9 CASSPRGFSGNTIYF TGTGCCAGCAGCCCCAGAGGGTTCTCTGGAAACACCATATATTTT
. . TRBJ2-7 TRBV29-1 CSVGLGAGLPYEQYF TGCAGCGTTGGTCTAGGCGCGGGGTTACCCTACGAGCAGTACTTC
. . TRBJ2-5 TRBV27 CASSFSGRVETQYF TGTGCCAGCAGTTTCTCCGGGAGAGTGGAGACCCAGTACTTC
once . TRBJ2-3 TRBV29-1 CSFASPSTDTQYF TGCAGCTTCGCCAGTCCTAGCACAGATACGCAGTATTTT
. . TRBJ2-5 TRBV7-7 CASSLQGTLGTQYF TGTGCTAGCAGCTTACAAGGGACTCTGGGGACCCAGTACTTC
. . TRBJ2-1 TRBV30 CAWSLSTVSSYNEQFF TGTGCCTGGAGTCTCTCGACGGTGAGCTCCTACAATGAGCAGTTCTTC
. . TRBJ2-7 TRBV30 CAWSSGTLSYEQYF TGTGCCTGGAGTTCCGGGACCCTCTCCTACGAGCAGTACTTC
. TRBD1 TRBJ2-7 TRBV29-1 CSVSGTGYNEQYF TGCAGCGTGTCCGGGACAGGGTACAACGAGCAGTACTTC
. TRBD2 TRBJ2-1 TRBV6-6 CASSSRLADSYNEQFF TGTGCCAGCAGTTCGCGACTAGCGGACTCCTACAATGAGCAGTTCTTC
. TRBD1 TRBJ2-3 TRBV29-1 CSESDRGATDTQYF TGCAGCGAGTCGGACAGGGGAGCCACAGATACGCAGTATTTT
. . TRBJ2-5 TRBV30 CAWSAQGRETQYF TGTGCCTGGAGTGCACAGGGGAGGGAGACCCAGTACTTC
. . TRBJ1-3 TRBV30 CAWSNGYSGNTIYF TGTGCCTGGAGTAACGGGTACTCTGGAAACACCATATATTTT
. TRBD1 TRBJ1-2 TRBV28 CASSLQTGGNGYTF TGTGCCAGCAGTTTACAGACAGGGGGCAACGGCTACACCTTC
. . TRBJ1-1 TRBV30 CAWNLEMRNEAFF TGTGCCTGGAACCTCGAAATGAGGAATGAAGCTTTCTTT
. . TRBJ2-4 TRBV29-1 CSHRDMNIQYF TGCAGCCACCGGGACATGAACATTCAGTACTTC
many . TRBJ1-2 TRBV28 CASSQMSRGYTF TGTGCCAGCAGTCAAATGAGCCGAGGCTACACCTTC
. . TRBJ2-1 TRBV29-1 CSVVPRKINNEQFF TGCAGCGTTGTTCCCAGGAAAATTAACAATGAGCAGTTCTTC
. . TRBJ1-1 TRBV5-1 CASSPLGVKNTEAFF TGCGCCAGCAGCCCGCTTGGAGTAAAGAACACTGAAGCTTTCTTT
. TRBD2 TRBJ2-7 TRBV23-1 CASSQITSGSEEYF TGCGCCAGCAGTCAAATAACTAGCGGGAGCGAGGAGTACTTC
. . TRBJ2-1 TRBV15 CATSQLTRSNREQFF TGTGCCACCAGCCAACTGACCCGTAGCAATCGTGAGCAGTTCTTC
. TRBD2 TRBJ2-1 TRBV9 CASSGRLAGPYNEQFF TGTGCCAGCAGCGGACGACTAGCGGGGCCCTACAATGAGCAGTTCTTC
few TRBD2 TRBJ2-3 TRBV30 CAWSELAGGPGTDTQYF TGTGCCTGGAGTGAGCTAGCGGGAGGGCCGGGCACAGATACGCAGTATTTT
. . TRBJ2-3 TRBV5-4 CASSFRGGTQYF TGTGCCAGCAGCTTCCGGGGTGGTACGCAGTATTTT
. . TRBJ1-1 TRBV2 CASRWGASNTEAFF TGTGCCAGCAGATGGGGGGCCTCGAACACTGAAGCTTTCTTT
. . TRBJ1-3 TRBV4-3 CASSQDSQGSGNTIYF TGCGCCAGCAGCCAAGATAGTCAAGGTTCTGGAAACACCATATATTTT
. TRBD1 TRBJ2-3 TRBV6-5 CASRRDRGADTQYF TGTGCCAGCAGGCGGGACAGGGGGGCAGATACGCAGTATTTT
. . TRBJ2-5 TRBV14 CASSQAGRIQYF TGTGCCAGCAGCCAGGCAGGACGAATCCAGTACTTC
few . TRBJ2-1 TRBV15 CATSRAGRDHNEQFF TGTGCCACCAGCAGAGCTGGACGGGACCACAATGAGCAGTTCTTC
. TRBD1 TRBJ2-5 TRBV5-1 CASSDGTGGKETQYF TGCGCCAGCAGCGACGGGACAGGGGGAAAAGAGACCCAGTACTTC
few . TRBJ1-5 TRBV4-2 CASSQGDPTVNQPQHF TGTGCCAGCAGCCAAGGGGATCCCACCGTTAATCAGCCCCAGCATTTT
. . TRBJ1-2 TRBV30 CASRDGENYGYTF TGTGCCTCCCGGGACGGGGAAAACTATGGCTACACCTTC
few . TRBJ1-2 TRBV29-1 CSVGGSGYGYTF TGCAGCGTTGGGGGGAGCGGATATGGCTACACCTTC
. . TRBJ1-1 TRBV19 CASSVTQISEAFF TGTGCCAGTAGTGTAACACAGATCTCTGAAGCTTTCTTT
. TRBD1 TRBJ1-5 TRBV2 CATRRDRDNQPQHF TGTGCCACCCGGAGGGACAGAGACAATCAGCCCCAGCATTTT
. . TRBJ1-2 TRBV18 CASSPQQSNYGYTF TGTGCCAGCTCACCACAACAGTCTAACTATGGCTACACCTTC
few TRBD2 TRBJ2-1 TRBV11-1 CASSPHAAGALNEQFF TGTGCCAGCAGCCCTCATGCTGCGGGAGCTTTAAATGAGCAGTTCTTC
. . TRBJ1-1 TRBV20-1 CSARKAEAFF TGCAGTGCTAGGAAGGCTGAAGCTTTCTTT